This T cell receptor beta chain appears in the sequencing data of a study of shared clonotypes between healthy human individuals. This table comes from immunoSEQ multiplex PCR, and its TCRdb copy is limited to in-frame clones, with some not included. The repertoire includes roughly 410,000 clones, about 96% of them detected once, and about 0.32% sits in the top ten. The CDR3 length is 14 residues. Between the trimmed V and J ends, which lost 3 bases and 3 bases, there was a span of 9 bases. From germline, CDR1 is MNHEY and CDR2 SVGAGI. All donors were healthy HIV-negative adults lacking recent acute infections or vaccinations.

The receptor's source is a man younger than 40 in good health. The rearrangement joins TRBV6-5 to TRBJ2-1; D might be TRBD2 (6 bases). The sample consisted of memory CD8+ T cells sorted from blood. Subset of the sample: CD45RO+ cells pooled with CCR7-negative TemRA cells. CDR3 sequence: CASSYFSGYNEQFF. CDR3 in DNA: TGTGCCAGCAGTTATTTTAGCGGCTACAATGAGCAGTTCTTC.